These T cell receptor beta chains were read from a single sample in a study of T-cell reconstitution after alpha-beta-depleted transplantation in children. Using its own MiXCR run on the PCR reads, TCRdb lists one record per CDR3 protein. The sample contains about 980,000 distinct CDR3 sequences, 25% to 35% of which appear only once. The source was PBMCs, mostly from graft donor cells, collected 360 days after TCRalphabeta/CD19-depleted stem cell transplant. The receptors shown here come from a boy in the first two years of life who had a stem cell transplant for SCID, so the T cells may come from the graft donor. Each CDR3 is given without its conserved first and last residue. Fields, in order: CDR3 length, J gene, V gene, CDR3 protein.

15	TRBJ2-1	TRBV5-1	ASSLGLAVSNRGEQF
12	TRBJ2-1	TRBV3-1	ASSPRVYYNEQF
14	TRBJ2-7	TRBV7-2	ASSQSSGRRSYEQY
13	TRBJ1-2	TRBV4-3	ASSHLGRQEYGYT
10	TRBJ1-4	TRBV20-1	SATGGNEKLF
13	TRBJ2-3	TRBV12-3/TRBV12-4	ASTDRGSSPDTQY
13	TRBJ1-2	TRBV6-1	ASGHAGLESYGYT
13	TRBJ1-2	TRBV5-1	ASSFSGGRYYGYT
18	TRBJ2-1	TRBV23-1	ASSQSGLAGLEGSYNEQF
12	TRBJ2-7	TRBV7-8	ASSYGTSYYEQY
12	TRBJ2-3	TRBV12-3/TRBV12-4	ASRSSGSTDTQY
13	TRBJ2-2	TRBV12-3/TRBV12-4	ASSLGTWNTGELF
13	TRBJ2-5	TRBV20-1	SARGEAVDQETQY
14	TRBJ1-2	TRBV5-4	ASSLVPGLALGGYT
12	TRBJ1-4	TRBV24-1	ATGETGDGEKLF
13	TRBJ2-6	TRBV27	ASSWRGAGANVLT
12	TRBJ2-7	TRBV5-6	ASSLGTGAVEQY
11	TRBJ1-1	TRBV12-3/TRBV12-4	ASSTGTGVRAF
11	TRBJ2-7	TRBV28	ATKGSTDYEQY
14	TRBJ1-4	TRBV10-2	ASSMFGRGRNEKLF
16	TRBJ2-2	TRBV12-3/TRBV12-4	ASSLERGPNSNTGELF
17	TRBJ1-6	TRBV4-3	ASSQALPVWTGGIPPLH
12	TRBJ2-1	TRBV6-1	ASRGGGGYTEQF
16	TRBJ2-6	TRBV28	ASSFPTGGGSGANVLT
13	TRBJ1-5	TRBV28	ASILRGYSNQPQH
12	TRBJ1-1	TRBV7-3	ASSLVGQGAEAF
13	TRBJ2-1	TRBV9	ASSVLAGSYNEQF
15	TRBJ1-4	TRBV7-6	ASSLARQFATNEKLF
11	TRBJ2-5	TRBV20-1	SARGRPQETQY
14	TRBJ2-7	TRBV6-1	ASRLDPGGRSYEQY
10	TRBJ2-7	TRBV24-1	ATMFGVYEQY
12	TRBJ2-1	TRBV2	ASSPGLVGGEQF
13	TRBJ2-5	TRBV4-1	ASSQMRQGQETQY
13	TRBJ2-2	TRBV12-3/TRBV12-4	ASSPGTGATGELF
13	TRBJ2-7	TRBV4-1	ASRGTGESSYEQY
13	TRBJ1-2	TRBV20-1	SARGPGGVNYGYT
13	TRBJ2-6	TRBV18	ASSPQGPGANVLT
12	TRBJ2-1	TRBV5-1	ASSRGGGPNEQF
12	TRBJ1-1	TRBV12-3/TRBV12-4	ASSDGREHTEAF
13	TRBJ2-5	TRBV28	ASSLGRVGQETQY